These T cell receptor beta chains were read from a single sample in a study of T cell responses to AZD1222 COVID-19 vaccine. This table comes from immunoSEQ multiplex PCR, and its TCRdb copy is limited to in-frame clones, with some not included. The sample lists roughly 120,000 clones; 92% were seen once. The specimen comprised peripheral blood, sampled 28 days after the second AZD1222 dose. The source is an adult who received the AZD1222 COVID-19 vaccine. CDR3s include the opening cysteine and the closing phenylalanine or tryptophan. Fields, in order: clone size, V gene, CDR3 length, D gene, J gene, CDR3 DNA, CDR3 protein. D genes are given only for firm matches. Size tells how often a clone was seen (once, few, many) or the class of an expanded clone, and some rows leave it out.

>-|TRBV4-1|16|TRBD2|TRBJ2-1
TGCGCCAGCAGCCACGTTGGGCGGGGGAAAACCAATGAGCAGTTCTTC
CASSHVGRGKTNEQFF
>few|TRBV6-5|12|-|TRBJ2-1
TGTGCCAGCAGTTACTCGCGGGACTCGCAGTTCTTC
CASSYSRDSQFF
>-|TRBV7-6|16|TRBD1|TRBJ2-7
TGTGCCAGCAGCTTAGGTGGGGACAGGGGGCGCGTCGAGCAGTACTTC
CASSLGGDRGRVEQYF
>few|TRBV5-1|14|TRBD1|TRBJ1-2
TGCGCCAGCAGCCTGCCCGGGACAGACTATGGCTACACCTTC
CASSLPGTDYGYTF
>-|TRBV4-1|15|TRBD1|TRBJ1-1
TGCGCCAGCAGCCAAGGCGGGACAGGGGACACTGAAGCTTTCTTT
CASSQGGTGDTEAFF
>-|TRBV7-2|13|-|TRBJ2-3
TGTGCCAGCAGCTTGGGGGGGCAGGATACGCAGTATTTT
CASSLGGQDTQYF
>-|TRBV13|18|-|TRBJ2-3
TGTGCCAGCAGCCCGTACCCCGGCGGGACACAAAACGGGGATACGCAGTATTTT
CASSPYPGGTQNGDTQYF
>-|TRBV5-6|15|-|TRBJ1-1
TGTGCCAGCAGCTTCAGGCTGTCCATGAACACTGAAGCTTTCTTT
CASSFRLSMNTEAFF
>-|TRBV6-1|14|-|TRBJ2-1
TGTGCCAGCAGTGAAGCGCTTAGGAGTGGTGAGCAGTTCTTC
CASSEALRSGEQFF
>-|TRBV3-1/TRBV3-2|17|TRBD2|TRBJ2-1
TGTGCCAGCAGCCCCCGGACTAGCGGGGTGACCTACAATGAGCAGTTCTTC
CASSPRTSGVTYNEQFF
>-|TRBV5-8|14|-|TRBJ2-5
TGTGCCAGCAGCTTGAGGAACAGGGAAGAGACCCAGTACTTC
CASSLRNREETQYF
>once|TRBV19|13|TRBD1|TRBJ2-2
TGTGCCAGTGACAGGGGGCCGACCGGGGAGCTGTTTTTT
CASDRGPTGELFF
>-|TRBV24-1|13|-|TRBJ2-2
TGTGCCACAGAGGGGGGGAACACCGGGGAGCTGTTTTTT
CATEGGNTGELFF
>-|TRBV7-4|18|TRBD1|TRBJ2-1
TGTGCCAGCAGCGCCACCAGGGGGCACTATCTCTCCTACAATGAGCAGTTCTTC
CASSATRGHYLSYNEQFF
>-|TRBV3-1/TRBV3-2|16|TRBD2|TRBJ2-4
TGTGCCAGCAGCCACGGGACTAGCGGGAGCTTAAACATTCAGTACTTC
CASSHGTSGSLNIQYF
>-|TRBV5-4|16|TRBD2|TRBJ2-5
TGTGCCAGCAGCCCAGGGACTAGCGGGTACCAAGAGACCCAGTACTTC
CASSPGTSGYQETQYF
>-|TRBV5-5|14|TRBD1|TRBJ1-1
TGTGCCAGCAGCCCGGACAGGTTGAACACTGAAGCTTTCTTT
CASSPDRLNTEAFF
>-|TRBV7-8|17|TRBD1|TRBJ1-3
TGTGCCAGCAGCCCCACGGGACAGCCGAGCTCTGGAAACACCATATATTTT
CASSPTGQPSSGNTIYF
>-|TRBV28|14|-|TRBJ2-2
TGTGCCAGCAGTTCCGGACCGAACACCGGGGAGCTGTTTTTT
CASSSGPNTGELFF
>-|TRBV5-5|14|-|TRBJ2-3
TGTGCCAGCAGCCTCGCAGGGAACACAGATACGCAGTATTTT
CASSLAGNTDTQYF
>-|TRBV3-1/TRBV3-2|17|-|TRBJ2-5
TGTGCCAGCAGCCAAGAGGCGAGCGGGTACGCTGGAGAGACCCAGTACTTC
CASSQEASGYAGETQYF
>-|TRBV19|13|TRBD1|TRBJ2-5
TGTGCCAGTAGGGCAACAGGGGGAGAGACCCAGTACTTC
CASRATGGETQYF
>-|TRBV2|16|-|TRBJ1-6
TGTGCCAGCAGTTCCAACAGGGTATATGGGTATTCACCCCTCCACTTT
CASSSNRVYGYSPLHF
>-|TRBV5-1|15|-|TRBJ1-1
TGCGCCAGCAGCTTGGGAAGGACGGTAGACACTGAAGCTTTCTTT
CASSLGRTVDTEAFF
>-|TRBV9|14|-|TRBJ2-3
TGTGCCAGCAGCGCCGGGGTTCAGACAGATACGCAGTATTTT
CASSAGVQTDTQYF
>once|TRBV4-2|14|TRBD2|TRBJ2-5
TGTGCCAGCAGCCACGTAGCGGGGACGGAGACCCAGTACTTC
CASSHVAGTETQYF
>-|TRBV24-1|16|TRBD2|TRBJ2-1
TGTGCCACCAGTGACTTTGGCGGGGGGGCTTTGGATGAGCAGTTCTTC
CATSDFGGGALDEQFF
>-|TRBV25-1|15|TRBD1|TRBJ1-1
TGTGCCAGCAGTGAGTCTACAGGGGGCGTTAATAAAGCTTTCTTT
CASSESTGGVNKAFF
>-|TRBV28|13|-|TRBJ2-5
TGTGCCAGCAGCCGAGCGATGGAGGAGACCCAGTACTTC
CASSRAMEETQYF
>-|TRBV2|14|-|TRBJ1-1
TGTGCCAGCAGTGCGCTTATACAGGGAACTGAAGCTTTCTTT
CASSALIQGTEAFF
>-|TRBV11-2|14|TRBD1|TRBJ2-7
TGTGCCAGCAGCGAGACAGGGGGAAACTACGAGCAGTACTTC
CASSETGGNYEQYF
>-|TRBV27|14|TRBD1|TRBJ1-2
TGTGCCAGCGGTACACGACAGGGGGCGGAAGACACCACCTTC
CASGTRQGAEDTTF
>-|TRBV7-9|13|-|TRBJ2-7
TGTGCCAGCAGCTTACGGCAGGGAGCCGAGCAGTACTTC
CASSLRQGAEQYF
>-|TRBV6-1|20|TRBD1|TRBJ1-1
TGTGCCAGCAGTGAATTCCTAGGATCGGGACAGGGGGCAACGAACACTGAAGCTTTCTTT
CASSEFLGSGQGATNTEAFF
>-|TRBV28|14|TRBD1|TRBJ1-5
TGTGCCAGCAGTTTAGTGTCAGGGGGTGGCCCCCAGCATTTT
CASSLVSGGGPQHF
>once|TRBV6-2/TRBV6-3|15|TRBD1|TRBJ1-5
TGTGCCAGCAGTGCGGGACAGCTAGAATATCAGCCCCAGCATTTT
CASSAGQLEYQPQHF
>few|TRBV6-5|14|-|TRBJ1-5
TGTGCCAGCAGGGCAACAGGGTTTTATCAGCCCCAGCATTTT
CASRATGFYQPQHF
>-|TRBV6-5|13|-|TRBJ2-3
TGTGCCAGCAGTTACGACAACACAGATACGCAGTATTTT
CASSYDNTDTQYF
>-|TRBV15|18|-|TRBJ1-5
TGTGCCACCAGCACGGGGTTATCGGGGGCCCCTAACAATCAGCCCCAGCATTTT
CATSTGLSGAPNNQPQHF
>-|TRBV2|14|TRBD1|TRBJ2-7
TGTGCCACCGGACAGGGGGCTGTTTCGGACGAGCAGTACTTC
CATGQGAVSDEQYF
>-|TRBV2|13|TRBD1|TRBJ2-7
TGTGCCAGCATGACAGGGATAGAAGACGAGCAGTACTTC
CASMTGIEDEQYF
>-|TRBV10-3|14|-|TRBJ2-2
TGTGCCATCACCCCCGCGTGGTTCGGCGGGGAGCTGTTTTTT
CAITPAWFGGELFF
>-|TRBV29-1|10|-|TRBJ1-2
TGCAGCGTTGCGGAAAATGGCTACACCTTC
CSVAENGYTF
>-|TRBV27|15|TRBD1|TRBJ1-3
TGTGCCAGCAGCGCCGGGACAGGGCTTGGAAACACCATATATTTT
CASSAGTGLGNTIYF
>-|TRBV19|16|-|TRBJ2-6
TGTGCCAGTAGTAGACCGGGGCTCGCCGGGGCCAACGTCCTGACTTTC
CASSRPGLAGANVLTF